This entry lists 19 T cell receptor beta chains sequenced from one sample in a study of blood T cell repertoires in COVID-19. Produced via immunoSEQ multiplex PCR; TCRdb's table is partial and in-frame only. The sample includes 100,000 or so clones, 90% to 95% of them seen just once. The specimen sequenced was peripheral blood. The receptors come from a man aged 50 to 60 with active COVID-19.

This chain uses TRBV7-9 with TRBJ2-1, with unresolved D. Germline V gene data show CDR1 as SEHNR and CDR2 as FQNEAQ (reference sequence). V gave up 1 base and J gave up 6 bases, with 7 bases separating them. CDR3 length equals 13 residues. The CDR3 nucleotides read TGTGCCAGCAGCTTAGGCAGATTCAATGAGCAGTTCTTC. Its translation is CASSLGRFNEQFF.

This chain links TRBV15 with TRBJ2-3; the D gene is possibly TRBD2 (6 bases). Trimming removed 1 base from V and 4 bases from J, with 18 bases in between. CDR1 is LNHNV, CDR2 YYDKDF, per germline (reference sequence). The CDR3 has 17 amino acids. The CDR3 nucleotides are TGTGCCACCAGCAGAGGCGGATTTGACGGGAGATCAGATACGCAGTATTTT. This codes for CATSRGGFDGRSDTQYF. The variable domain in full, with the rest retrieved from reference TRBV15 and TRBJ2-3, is DAMVIQNPRYQVTQFGKPVTLSCSQTLNHNVMYWYQQKSSQAPKLLFHYYDKDFNNEADTPDNFQSRRPNTSFCFLDIRSPGLGDTAMYLCATSRGGFDGRSDTQYFGPGTRLTVL.

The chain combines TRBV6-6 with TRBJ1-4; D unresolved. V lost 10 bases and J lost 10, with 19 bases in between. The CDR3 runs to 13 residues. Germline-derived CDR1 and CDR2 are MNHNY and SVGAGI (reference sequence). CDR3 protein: CAISGAQGRKLFF. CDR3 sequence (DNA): TGTGCCATCTCGGGAGCCCAAGGGCGAAAACTGTTTTTT.

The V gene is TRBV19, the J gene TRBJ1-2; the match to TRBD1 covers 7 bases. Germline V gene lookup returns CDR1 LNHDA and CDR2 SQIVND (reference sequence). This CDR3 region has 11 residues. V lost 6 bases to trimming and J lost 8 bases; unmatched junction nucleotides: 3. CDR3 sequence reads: CASRQGKGYTF. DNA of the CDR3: TGTGCCAGTAGACAGGGGAAAGGCTACACCTTC.

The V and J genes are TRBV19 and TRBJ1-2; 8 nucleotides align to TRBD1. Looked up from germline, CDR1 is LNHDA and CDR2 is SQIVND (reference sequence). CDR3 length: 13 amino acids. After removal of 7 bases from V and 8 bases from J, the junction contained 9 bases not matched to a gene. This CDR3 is CASKPTGEEGYTF. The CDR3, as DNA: TGTGCCAGTAAACCGACAGGGGAGGAAGGCTACACCTTC.

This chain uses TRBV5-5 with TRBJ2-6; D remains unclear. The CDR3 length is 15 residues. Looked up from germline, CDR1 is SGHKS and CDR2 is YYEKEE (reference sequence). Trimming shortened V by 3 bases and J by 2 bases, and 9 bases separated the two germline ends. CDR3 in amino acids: CASSSDGAGANVLTF. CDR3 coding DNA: TGTGCCAGCAGCTCCGACGGAGCTGGGGCCAACGTCCTGACTTTC.

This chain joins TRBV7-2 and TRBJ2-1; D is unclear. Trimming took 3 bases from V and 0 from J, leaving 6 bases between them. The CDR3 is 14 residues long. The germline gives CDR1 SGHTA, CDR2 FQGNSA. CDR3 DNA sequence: TGTGCCAGCAGCTTCACAAGCTCCTACAATGAGCAGTTCTTC. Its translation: CASSFTSSYNEQFF.

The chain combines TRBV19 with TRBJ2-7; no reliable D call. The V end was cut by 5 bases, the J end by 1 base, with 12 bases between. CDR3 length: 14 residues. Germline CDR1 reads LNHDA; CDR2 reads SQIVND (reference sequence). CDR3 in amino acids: CASSDIGFSYEQYF. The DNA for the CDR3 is TGTGCCAGTAGTGATATCGGGTTTTCCTACGAGCAGTACTTC.

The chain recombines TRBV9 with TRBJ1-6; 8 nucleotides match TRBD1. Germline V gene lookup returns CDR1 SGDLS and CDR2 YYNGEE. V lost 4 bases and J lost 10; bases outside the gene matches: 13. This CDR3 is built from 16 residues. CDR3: CASSWSRGQGGSPLHF. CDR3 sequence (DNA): TGTGCCAGCAGCTGGAGCCGAGGACAGGGAGGCTCACCCCTCCACTTT.

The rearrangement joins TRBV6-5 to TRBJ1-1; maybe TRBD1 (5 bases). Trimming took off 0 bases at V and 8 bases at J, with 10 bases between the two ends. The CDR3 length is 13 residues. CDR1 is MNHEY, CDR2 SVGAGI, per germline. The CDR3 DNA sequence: TGTGCCAGCAGTTACTCGCCAGGGAGGGAAGCTTTCTTT. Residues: CASSYSPGREAFF.

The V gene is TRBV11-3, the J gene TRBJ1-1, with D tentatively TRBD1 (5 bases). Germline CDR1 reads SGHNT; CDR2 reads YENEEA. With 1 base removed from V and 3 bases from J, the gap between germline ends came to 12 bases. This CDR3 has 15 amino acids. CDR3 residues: CASSLAGDRHTEAFF. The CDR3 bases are TGTGCCAGCAGCTTAGCGGGTGACAGACACACTGAAGCTTTCTTT.

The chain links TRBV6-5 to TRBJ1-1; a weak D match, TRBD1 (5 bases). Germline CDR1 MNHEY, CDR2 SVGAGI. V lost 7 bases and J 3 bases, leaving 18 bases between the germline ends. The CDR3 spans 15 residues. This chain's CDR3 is CASTLVYRTDTEAFF. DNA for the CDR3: TGTGCCAGCACGCTGGTCTACAGGACCGACACTGAAGCTTTCTTT.

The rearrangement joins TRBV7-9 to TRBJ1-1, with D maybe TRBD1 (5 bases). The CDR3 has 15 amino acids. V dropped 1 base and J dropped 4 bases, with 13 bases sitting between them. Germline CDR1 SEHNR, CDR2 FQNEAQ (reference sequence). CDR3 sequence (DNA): TGTGCCAGCAGCTTAGTCGGGGGACTGGGCACTGAAGCTTTCTTT. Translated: CASSLVGGLGTEAFF.

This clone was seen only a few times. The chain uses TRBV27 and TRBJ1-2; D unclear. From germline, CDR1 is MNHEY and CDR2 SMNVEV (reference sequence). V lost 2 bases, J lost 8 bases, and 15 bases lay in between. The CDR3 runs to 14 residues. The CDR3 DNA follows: TGTGCCAGCAGTTTAGAAGGAAGGGAGCAGGGCTACACCTTC. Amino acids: CASSLEGREQGYTF.

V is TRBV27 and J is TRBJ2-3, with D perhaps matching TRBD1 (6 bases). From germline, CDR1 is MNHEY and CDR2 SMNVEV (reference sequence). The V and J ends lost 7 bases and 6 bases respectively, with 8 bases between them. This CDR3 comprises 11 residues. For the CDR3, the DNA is TGTGCCAGCACCAGGGGTGATACGCAGTATTTT. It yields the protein CASTRGDTQYF.

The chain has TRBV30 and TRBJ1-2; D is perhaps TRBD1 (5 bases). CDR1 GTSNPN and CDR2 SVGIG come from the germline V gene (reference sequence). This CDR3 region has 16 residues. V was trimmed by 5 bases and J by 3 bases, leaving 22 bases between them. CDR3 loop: CAWSSKQAGRDYGYTF. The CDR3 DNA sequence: TGTGCCTGGTCATCTAAGCAGGCAGGGAGGGACTATGGCTACACCTTC.

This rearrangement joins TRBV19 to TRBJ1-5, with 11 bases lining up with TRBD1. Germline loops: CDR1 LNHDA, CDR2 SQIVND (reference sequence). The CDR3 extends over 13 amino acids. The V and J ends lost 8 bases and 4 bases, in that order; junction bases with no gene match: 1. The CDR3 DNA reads TGTGCCAGTGGACAGGGGGCAAATCAGCCCCAGCATTTT. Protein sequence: CASGQGANQPQHF.

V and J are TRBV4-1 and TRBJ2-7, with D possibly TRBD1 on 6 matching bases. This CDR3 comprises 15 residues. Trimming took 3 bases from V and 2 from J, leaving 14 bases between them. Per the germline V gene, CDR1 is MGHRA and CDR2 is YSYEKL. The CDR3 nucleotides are TGCGCCAGCAGCCATCCAGGGGTGACAGCCTACGAGCAGTACTTC. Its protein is CASSHPGVTAYEQYF.

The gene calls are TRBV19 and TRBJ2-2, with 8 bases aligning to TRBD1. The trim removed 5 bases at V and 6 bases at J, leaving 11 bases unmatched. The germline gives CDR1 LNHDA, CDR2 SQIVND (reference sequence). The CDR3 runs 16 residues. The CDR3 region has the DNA TGTGCCAGTAGTGCGTACAGGGGGATGGTGGCCGGGGAGCTGTTTTTT. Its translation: CASSAYRGMVAGELFF.